These 7 T cell receptor beta chains came from one sample sequenced in a study of blood T cells in healthy people across ages. Next came a second PCR, run for about 7 to 12 cycles, which used a sample-barcoded 5' primer along with a J-beta primer mix. From the 5' RACE reads, TCRdb called clonotypes with MiXCR, one entry per CDR3 protein. The data show under 1 million distinct CDR3 sequences, with under 45% seen just once and under 20% held by the top ten. Sequences were obtained from blood. The source of these receptors is a man aged 60 to 75 in good health.

The chain links TRBV20-1 to TRBJ2-5; TRBD2 agrees at 9 bases. The J call is doubtful: the DNA matches TRBJ2-7 better. The CDR3 spans 13 residues. Germline CDR1 reads DFQATT; CDR2 reads SNEGSKA (reference sequence). The CDR3 here is CSTLGLATGEQYF. CDR3 bases: TGCAGTACCTTAGGACTAGCGACGGGCGAGCAGTACTTC.

The V call is TRBV5-5, the J call TRBJ2-1; 9 positions agree with TRBD2. V lost 6 bases and J lost 2; bases outside the gene matches: 12. The CDR3 spans 17 residues. CDR1 is SGHKS and CDR2 is YYEKEE in the germline V gene (reference sequence). The CDR3 DNA sequence: TGTGCCAGCACCCATAGGGCGGGGGGGCCCACCTACAATGAGCAGTTCTTC. This encodes CASTHRAGGPTYNEQFF.

This clonotype was picked up a small number of times. CDR3 amino acids: CASSFGTGNYGYTF. In nucleotides, the CDR3 is TGTGCCAGCAGTTTCGGGACAGGGAACTATGGCTACACCTTC. This chain links TRBV27 with TRBJ1-2, with 9 bases lining up with TRBD1. Per germline, CDR1 MNHEY and CDR2 SMNVEV (reference sequence). V lost 3 bases, J lost 2 bases, and 1 base stayed unmatched. There are 14 residues in the CDR3.

The gene calls are TRBV3-1 and TRBJ2-7, with D unresolved. Germline loops: CDR1 LGHDT, CDR2 YNNKEL (reference sequence). Trimming pared 0 bases from V and 4 bases from J, leaving 10 bases between. This CDR3 has 14 residues. The CDR3 coding sequence is TGTGCCAGCAGCCAAGAGGGATATTCTTACGAGCAGTACTTC. This codes for CASSQEGYSYEQYF.

This clonotype has more than one count but fewer than ten. The J gene is TRBJ2-5, the V gene TRBV10-3, with a possible D match to TRBD1 (6 bases). The J call may be incorrect, as the DNA end agrees better with TRBJ2-7. The germline V gene has CDR1 ENHRY and CDR2 SYGVKD. There are 12 residues in the CDR3. The chain's CDR3 is CAIRTDSYEQYF. In DNA, the CDR3 is TGTGCCATCAGGACGGACAGCTACGAGCAGTACTTC.

This chain links TRBV27 with TRBJ2-3; D is possibly TRBD2 (6 bases). The ends were cut back, 6 bases at V and 3 bases at J, with 16 bases in the middle. The CDR3 is 15 residues long. CDR1 and CDR2 (germline): MNHEY, SMNVEV (reference sequence). The CDR3 spells CASREGLVTTDTQYF. The CDR3 nucleotides read TGTGCCAGCAGGGAGGGACTGGTTACGACAGATACGCAGTATTTT.

This clonotype was seen at least ten times. A read error may produce the germline difference seen at one junction end. This chain joins TRBV4-3 and TRBJ2-3; TRBD2 is a possible D gene (6 bases). The J call may be wrong; the DNA end is better matched by TRBJ2-5. This CDR3 has 12 residues. Germline V CDR1 and CDR2: LGHNA, YSLEER. DNA for the CDR3: TGTGCCAGCAGCCAGACCGGGGGGACCCAGTACTTC. The encoded protein is CASSQTGGTQYF.